The clone carrying this T cell receptor (beta chain) was detected a few times. Original handling: Estimates of nucleated cell counts were drawn from the amplification of reference gene primers. Repertoires were generated with immunoSEQ multiplex PCR, while TCRdb's copy carries only in-frame clones and drops some. From that table come the V and J calls and clone size; the DNA was used to work out D and trimming. This sample yields 150,000 to 200,000 clones, of which less than 90% are seen a single time; 10% to 11% belongs to the top ten. Seattle's cohort entered during active infection and was followed longitudinally. This entry comes from a study of blood T cell repertoires in COVID-19. Study information: The United States, Italy and Spain provided the acute and convalescent COVID-19 samples. In each case, the material was cDNA or gDNA derived from T cells, B-cell-depleted T cells, or PBMCs.

Trimming removed 4 bases at V and 1 base at J, with 14 bases between. The CDR3 is 15 amino acids. Germline assignment: CDR1 SGHRS and CDR2 YFSETQ. The sample consisted of peripheral blood. This receptor was identified in a woman aged 55-70 years with COVID-19, enrolled during active disease. V and J are TRBV5-1 and TRBJ1-1; no firm D call. CDR3 nucleotides: TGCGCCAGCAGCCCCGGGTCATGGAGGAACACTGAAGCTTTCTTT. Translation gives CASSPGSWRNTEAFF.